The 4 T cell receptor beta chains in this list originate from one sample, sequenced in a study of cytomegalovirus exposure and HLA in healthy donors. It was with 60 Vbeta and 13 Jbeta primers that the PCR ran. Here immunoSEQ multiplex PCR was the method, and the copy in TCRdb shows in-frame clones only, minus some. The sample has about 150,000 clones, just under 65% seen once; the top ten hold 6% to 8.5%. Sequenced: PBMCs. Receptor source: a woman in her sixties in good health and CMV-seropositive.

The chain recombines TRBV19 with TRBJ2-1; 7 positions match TRBD1. The junction had 5 bases not matched to a gene; V was cut back by 6 bases and J by 6 bases. In germline, CDR1 is LNHDA, CDR2 SQIVND (reference sequence). The CDR3 runs 13 residues. DNA for the CDR3: TGTGCCAGTAGGTGGGCAGGGGGCAATGAGCAGTTCTTC. This translates into CASRWAGGNEQFF.

This clone came up a few times. The chain has TRBV5-4 and TRBJ2-3; 11 nucleotides agree with TRBD2. The V and J ends lost 3 bases and 4 bases, in that order; junction bases with no gene match: 7. The CDR3 contains 16 residues. CDR1 SGHNT and CDR2 YYREEE come from the germline V gene (reference sequence). The CDR3, as DNA: TGTGCCAGCAGCTCGAAACTAGCGGGAGACCCAGATACGCAGTATTTT. This gives the protein CASSSKLAGDPDTQYF.

In nucleotides, the CDR3 is TGTGCCAGCAGTTCCCTGCCGGGGGACAATCAGCCCCAGCATTTT. Its translation is CASSSLPGDNQPQHF. The gene calls are TRBV28 and TRBJ1-5; a weak D match, TRBD1 (5 bases). Trimming shortened V by 4 bases and J by 3 bases, and 13 bases separated the two germline ends. The CDR3 runs to 15 residues. Germline CDR1 and CDR2: MDHEN and SYDVKM.

The chain has TRBV19 and TRBJ2-5; TRBD1 agrees at 7 bases. The J call may be faulty, since TRBJ2-7 better matches the DNA end. The germline gives CDR1 LNHDA, CDR2 SQIVND (reference sequence). CDR3 length equals 14 residues. The DNA of the CDR3 is TGTGCCAGTAGTATCGGACAGGCTACCTACGAGCAGTACTTC. Its translation: CASSIGQATYEQYF.